The 24 T cell receptor beta chains presented below share a single source sample, sequenced in a study of blood T cell repertoires in COVID-19. Libraries were prepared by immunoSEQ multiplex PCR; TCRdb keeps only in-frame clonotypes and omits some of them. The sample has 200,000 to 250,000 clones; more than 70% are singletons. The sequenced material came from peripheral blood. The receptor set was obtained from a human donor in a cohort sampled during active COVID-19.

CDR3 sequence (DNA): TGTGCCAGCAGCTTGAGGCCGGGTGAAGAGACCCAGTACTTC. This gives the protein CASSLRPGEETQYF. V gene TRBV5-6 combines with J gene TRBJ2-5; no clear D gene. Germline CDR1 and CDR2: SGHDT and YYEEEE. V dropped 1 base and J dropped 3 bases, with 10 bases sitting between them. This CDR3 contains 14 residues.

This chain links TRBV20-1 with TRBJ2-5, with a tentative D call TRBD2 (6 bases). This CDR3 has 11 amino acids. Germline V gene lookup returns CDR1 DFQATT and CDR2 SNEGSKA (reference sequence). V was trimmed by 7 bases and J by 5 bases, leaving 11 bases between them. The CDR3 DNA is TGCAGTGGGAAAAGCGGGGAGACCCAGTACTTC. Translating it yields CSGKSGETQYF.

CDR3 sequence: CASSSTGQPNQPQHF. The CDR3 bases are TGTGCCAGCAGCTCAACGGGACAACCAAATCAGCCCCAGCATTTT. The genes are TRBV5-5 and TRBJ1-5; D might be TRBD1 (6 bases). Per the germline V gene, CDR1 is SGHKS and CDR2 is YYEKEE (reference sequence). CDR3 length: 15 residues. V was trimmed by 3 bases and J by 4 bases, leaving 14 bases between them.

This clone was seen more than once but under ten times. The chain employs TRBV9 and TRBJ2-1, with 12 bases matching TRBD2. The V gene end was trimmed by 4 bases and the J gene end by 6 bases; junction bases not matched to a gene: 11. Germline CDR1 reads SGDLS; CDR2 reads YYNGEE. The CDR3 has 17 amino acids. CDR3: CASSTLAGGPKANEQFF. CDR3 nucleotide sequence: TGTGCCAGCAGCACCCTAGCGGGGGGGCCTAAAGCCAATGAGCAGTTCTTC.

The chain uses TRBV18 and TRBJ1-5; 9 bases align to TRBD1. Trimming took 4 bases from V and 7 from J; bases not matched to a gene: 11. This CDR3 is 16 amino acids long. Germline V gives CDR1 KGHSH, CDR2 LQKENI. CDR3 loop: CASSRTPGQGGQPQHF. CDR3 DNA: TGTGCCAGCTCACGAACTCCGGGACAGGGAGGGCAGCCCCAGCATTTT.

As to this clone: At one end the junction does not follow the germline gene, possibly because of a read error. This sequence joins TRBV27 and TRBJ2-7, with TRBD1 identical over 10 bases. The CDR3 is made up of 13 amino acids. CDR1 is MNHEY and CDR2 is SMNVEV in the germline V gene (reference sequence). CDR3: CASSSRDRGFEHF. CDR3 DNA sequence: TGTGCCAGCAGTTCCCGGGACAGGGGATTTGAGCACTTC.

This clone was recorded only once. The chain couples TRBV15 to TRBJ1-1, with D unresolved. This CDR3 is 19 amino acids long. Deletions cut 0 bases from V and 0 bases from J, with 20 bases between. Germline CDR1 and CDR2: LNHNV and YYDKDF (reference sequence). The CDR3 spells CATSRDPPWGEYMNTEAFF. CDR3 sequence (DNA): TGTGCCACCAGCAGAGACCCACCGTGGGGAGAATACATGAACACTGAAGCTTTCTTT. The variable domain in full, with the rest retrieved from reference TRBV15 and TRBJ1-1, is DAMVIQNPRYQVTQFGKPVTLSCSQTLNHNVMYWYQQKSSQAPKLLFHYYDKDFNNEADTPDNFQSRRPNTSFCFLDIRSPGLGDTAMYLCATSRDPPWGEYMNTEAFFGQGTRLTVV.

The rearrangement uses TRBV5-6 and TRBJ1-1; TRBD1 matches 7 bases. Germline CDR1 is SGHDT and CDR2 is YYEEEE. The CDR3 loop spans 14 amino acids. V lost 4 bases and J lost 0; bases outside the gene matches: 3. CDR3 in amino acids: CASSPGGVNTEAFF. Written as DNA, the CDR3 is TGTGCCAGCAGCCCAGGGGGTGTGAACACTGAAGCTTTCTTT.

The CDR3 reads CASSVGQGNYGYTF. CDR3 nucleotides: TGTGCCAGCAGCGTAGGTCAGGGGAACTATGGCTACACCTTC. The V and J genes are TRBV9 and TRBJ1-2; D possibly corresponds to TRBD1 (6 bases). Looked up from germline, CDR1 is SGDLS and CDR2 is YYNGEE. The CDR3 sequence is 14 residues long. V lost 0 bases to trimming and J lost 2 bases, with 8 bases between them.

The chain's CDR3 is CASSLEVGETEAFF. As DNA, the CDR3 is TGTGCCAGCAGCTTAGAGGTTGGGGAGACTGAAGCTTTCTTT. V usage is TRBV11-2 and J usage is TRBJ1-1, with D uncertain. V shed 0 bases and J shed 5 bases, with 10 bases lying between them. The germline CDR1 and CDR2 sequences are SGHAT and FQNNGV. The CDR3 runs 14 residues.

The V and J genes are TRBV7-9 and TRBJ1-2; 7 bases line up with TRBD1. Germline V gene sequence: CDR1 SEHNR, CDR2 FQNEAQ (reference sequence). V gave up 1 base and J gave up 2 bases; unmatched junction bases: 4. The CDR3 covers 15 residues. As DNA, the CDR3 is TGTGCCAGCAGCTTAGTCCCGACAGGGAACTATGGCTACACCTTC. This encodes CASSLVPTGNYGYTF.

V and J are TRBV23-1 and TRBJ2-7; a possible D gene is TRBD1 (6 bases). TRBV23-1 is an ORF; its function is uncertain. With 0 bases removed from V and 1 base from J, the gap between germline ends came to 10 bases. This CDR3 is built from 15 residues. CDR3 DNA: TGCGCCAGCAGTCAATCGGGGGACAAGTCCTACGAGCAGTACTTC. It encodes CASSQSGDKSYEQYF.

This sequence joins TRBV6-5 and TRBJ1-4; no clear D. The length of the CDR3 is 13 residues. The germline CDR1 and CDR2 sequences are MNHEY and SVGAGI. Trimming stripped 7 bases from V and 2 bases from J, with 8 bases between. In DNA, the CDR3 is TGTGCCAGCAAATATGCGACTAATGAAAAACTGTTTTTT. It is translated as CASKYATNEKLFF.

The V and J genes are TRBV7-9 and TRBJ2-1; 7 bases line up with TRBD1. Looked up from germline, CDR1 is SEHNR and CDR2 is FQNEAQ (reference sequence). This CDR3 spans 18 amino acids. The ends lost 3 bases at V and 6 bases at J; junction bases unmatched: 17. The DNA of the CDR3 is TGTGCCAGCAGCTTGGGTAGAGGGGGCCCAAATAGGGGCAATGAGCAGTTCTTC. Translating gives CASSLGRGGPNRGNEQFF.

The chain recombines TRBV10-3 with TRBJ1-3; D might be TRBD1 (5 bases). Trimming took off 3 bases at V and 0 bases at J, with 9 bases between the two ends. CDR1 ENHRY and CDR2 SYGVKD come from the germline V gene. The CDR3 is 15 residues long. The CDR3 DNA reads TGTGCCATCAGTGATACAGGTATCTCTGGAAACACCATATATTTT. Amino acid sequence: CAISDTGISGNTIYF.

This chain links TRBV5-1 with TRBJ2-7; no firm D call. CDR1 and CDR2 (germline): SGHRS, YFSETQ. Trimming took 2 bases from V and 2 from J, leaving 11 bases between them. The CDR3 sequence is 14 residues long. The CDR3 DNA reads as TGCGCCAGCAGCTTTGGGCTGGCCGCCTACGAGCAGTACTTC. Residues: CASSFGLAAYEQYF.

V gene TRBV6-5 combines with J gene TRBJ1-1; D is perhaps TRBD1 (6 bases). The ends were cut back, 3 bases at V and 1 base at J, with 9 bases in the middle. CDR1 is MNHEY, CDR2 SVGAGI, per germline. There are 14 residues in the CDR3. The CDR3 DNA is TGTGCCAGCAGTTATGGGACACCGAACACTGAAGCTTTCTTT. This translates into CASSYGTPNTEAFF.

V is TRBV6-1 and J is TRBJ2-5; 9 bases map to TRBD1. CDR1 and CDR2 (germline): MNHNS, SASEGT. This CDR3 is built from 14 residues. V shed 6 bases, J shed 5 bases, and the junction held 7 bases outside the gene matches. The CDR3 sequence is CASSLQGAGETQYF. CDR3 nucleotides: TGTGCCAGCAGCTTACAGGGGGCCGGGGAGACCCAGTACTTC.

The V call is TRBV7-2, the J call TRBJ2-2, with D uncertain. Between the trimmed V and J ends, which lost 5 bases and 1 base, there was a span of 5 bases. The CDR3 covers 13 residues. The germline CDR1 and CDR2 sequences are SGHTA and FQGNSA. DNA for the CDR3: TGTGCCAGCAGCAGACAGAACACCGGGGAGCTGTTTTTT. It yields the protein CASSRQNTGELFF. The variable domain in full, with the rest retrieved from reference TRBV7-2 and TRBJ2-2, is GAGVSQSPSNKVTEKGKDVELRCDPISGHTALYWYRQSLGQGLEFLIYFQGNSAPDKSGLPSDRFSAERTGGSVSTLTIQRTQQEDSAVYLCASSRQNTGELFFGEGSRLTVL.

V gene TRBV9 combines with J gene TRBJ1-6, with TRBD1 as a possible D gene (5 bases). The germline CDR1 and CDR2 sequences are SGDLS and YYNGEE. This CDR3 has 14 residues. V was clipped by 0 bases and J by 7 bases, with 8 bases between them. CDR3 sequence reads: CASSVEGLNSPLHF. The CDR3 DNA reads TGTGCCAGCAGCGTAGAGGGACTAAATTCACCCCTCCACTTT.

The gene calls are TRBV6-1 and TRBJ2-7, with D possibly matching TRBD2 (5 bases). Trimming cost V 0 bases and J 3 bases, with 15 bases left between them. Germline loops: CDR1 MNHNS, CDR2 SASEGT. This CDR3 has 16 amino acids. The DNA of the CDR3 is TGTGCCAGCAGTGAAGCAACAGCGGACGCCAACTACGAGCAGTACTTC. It translates to CASSEATADANYEQYF.

The CDR3 DNA sequence: TGTGCCAGCAGCTCCTCGAGCACCGGGGAGCTGTTTTTT. The encoded protein is CASSSSSTGELFF. The chain recombines TRBV7-2 with TRBJ2-2; D gene unclear. Germline lookup yields CDR1 SGHTA and CDR2 FQGNSA. V was shortened by 4 bases and J by 4 bases, with 7 bases between the two germline ends. This CDR3 spans 13 amino acids.

The V gene is TRBV6-1, the J gene TRBJ2-3; 8 bases match TRBD2. CDR3 length: 19 amino acids. Germline V gene data show CDR1 as MNHNS and CDR2 as SASEGT. The V segment lost 0 bases and the J segment 3 bases; nucleotides outside the gene matches: 14. The CDR3 DNA is TGTGCCAGCAGTGAAGCTGTCGGGGGGGCCTGGGTAAGGACAGATACGCAGTATTTT. Translating it yields CASSEAVGGAWVRTDTQYF.

V is TRBV5-4 and J is TRBJ1-2, with D hard to call. The CDR3 extends over 12 amino acids. Per germline, CDR1 SGHNT and CDR2 YYREEE (reference sequence). V lost 7 bases and J lost 5, with 12 bases in between. The CDR3 DNA is TGTGCCAGCGGTCGGGAGACGTATGGCTACACCTTC. Translated, it gives CASGRETYGYTF.